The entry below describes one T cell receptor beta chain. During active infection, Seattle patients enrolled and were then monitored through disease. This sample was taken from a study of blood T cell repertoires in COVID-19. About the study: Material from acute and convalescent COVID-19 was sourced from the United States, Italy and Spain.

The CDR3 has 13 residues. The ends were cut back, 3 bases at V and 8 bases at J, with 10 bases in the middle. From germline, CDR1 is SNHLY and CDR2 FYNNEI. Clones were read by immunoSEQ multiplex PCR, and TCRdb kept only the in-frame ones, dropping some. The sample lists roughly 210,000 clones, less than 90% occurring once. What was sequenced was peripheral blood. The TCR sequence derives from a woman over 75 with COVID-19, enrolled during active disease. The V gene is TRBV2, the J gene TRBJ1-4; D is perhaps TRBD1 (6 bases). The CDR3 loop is CASSETGNEKLFF. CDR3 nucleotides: TGTGCCAGCAGTGAGACAGGCAACGAAAAACTGTTTTTT.